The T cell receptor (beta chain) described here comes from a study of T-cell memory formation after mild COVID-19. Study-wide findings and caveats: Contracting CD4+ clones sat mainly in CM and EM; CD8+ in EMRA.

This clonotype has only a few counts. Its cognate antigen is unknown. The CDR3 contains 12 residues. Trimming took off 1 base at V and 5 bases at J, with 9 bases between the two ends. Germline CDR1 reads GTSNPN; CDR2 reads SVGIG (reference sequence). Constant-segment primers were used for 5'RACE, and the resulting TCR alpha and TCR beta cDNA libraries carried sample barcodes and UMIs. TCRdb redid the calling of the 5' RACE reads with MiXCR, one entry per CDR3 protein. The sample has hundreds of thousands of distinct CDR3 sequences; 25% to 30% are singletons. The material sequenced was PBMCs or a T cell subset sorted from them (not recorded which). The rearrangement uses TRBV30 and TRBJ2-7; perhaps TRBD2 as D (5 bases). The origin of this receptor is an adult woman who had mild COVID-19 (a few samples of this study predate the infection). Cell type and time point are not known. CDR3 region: CAWSGTFDEQYF. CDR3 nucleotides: TGTGCCTGGAGTGGGACTTTCGACGAGCAGTACTTC.